This entry lists 30 T cell receptor beta chains sequenced from one sample in a study of cytomegalovirus exposure and HLA in healthy donors. 60 Vbeta and 13 Jbeta primers were used in PCR. TCRdb's table, derived via immunoSEQ multiplex PCR, lists solely in-frame clones and lacks some. The sample has some 160,000 clones; about 86% are singletons. The sequencing sample was made of PBMCs. The receptors derive from a woman under 30 in good health and CMV-seronegative.

The J gene is TRBJ2-3, the V gene TRBV7-9, with D possibly being TRBD2 (5 bases). Germline values: CDR1 SEHNR, CDR2 FQNEAQ (reference sequence). V was trimmed by 3 bases and J by 2 bases, leaving 12 bases between them. The CDR3 has 15 amino acids. CDR3 residues: CASSFGLGNTDTQYF. DNA of the CDR3: TGTGCCAGCAGCTTCGGACTGGGAAACACAGATACGCAGTATTTT.

This chain connects TRBV19 to TRBJ2-5; TRBD2 matches 8 bases. The CDR3 is 15 amino acids. The V segment lost 1 base and the J segment 3 bases; nucleotides outside the gene matches: 4. In germline, CDR1 is LNHDA, CDR2 SQIVND (reference sequence). The CDR3 loop is CASSIVAGGEETQYF. In nucleotides, the CDR3 is TGTGCCAGTAGTATAGTTGCGGGAGGAGAAGAGACCCAGTACTTC.

V and J are TRBV5-1 and TRBJ1-1, with a possible D match to TRBD1 (5 bases). The V end lost 0 bases, the J end lost 4 bases, and 13 bases lay between the germline ends. The CDR3 has 15 residues. Germline loops: CDR1 SGHRS, CDR2 YFSETQ. CDR3 in DNA: TGCGCCAGCAGCTTGGCCCCGGGGGGAATCACTGAAGCTTTCTTT. It specifies CASSLAPGGITEAFF.

The rearrangement links TRBV6-5 to TRBJ2-7, with a tentative D call TRBD2 (6 bases). The V end was cut by 4 bases, the J end by 4 bases, with 14 bases between. This CDR3 is 14 amino acids long. Germline V lookup: CDR1 MNHEY, CDR2 SVGAGI. The CDR3: CASSWGVAHYEQYF. The CDR3 nucleotides are TGTGCCAGCAGTTGGGGGGTAGCACATTACGAGCAGTACTTC.

The chain uses TRBV13 and TRBJ2-2; possible D gene TRBD2, 5 bases. The CDR3 covers 17 residues. Per germline, CDR1 PRHDT and CDR2 FYEKMQ (reference sequence). V was trimmed by 5 bases and J by 5 bases, leaving 21 bases between them. The CDR3 coding sequence is TGTGCCAGCAGCCCTCCCCAAGAGGGAGAGGAAACCGGGGAGCTGTTTTTT. This gives the protein CASSPPQEGEETGELFF.

The chain couples TRBV15 to TRBJ2-2, with TRBD2 matching 7 bases. Trimming at V came to 1 base and at J to 1 base, leaving 3 bases not matched to a gene. This CDR3 has 16 residues. The germline V gene has CDR1 LNHNV and CDR2 YYDKDF (reference sequence). The CDR3 nucleotides read TGTGCCACCAGCAGAGGACTAGCCGAGAACACCGGGGAGCTGTTTTTT. Its translation: CATSRGLAENTGELFF.

CDR3 sequence (DNA): TGTGCCAGTAGTTGGCGGGGCCATCCCACAGATACGCAGTATTTT. This gives the protein CASSWRGHPTDTQYF. This chain uses TRBV19 with TRBJ2-3, with TRBD2 as a possible D gene (6 bases). Germline CDR1 reads LNHDA; CDR2 reads SQIVND (reference sequence). The CDR3 loop spans 15 amino acids. V was shortened by 5 bases and J by 2 bases, with 14 bases between the two germline ends. The complete variable domain, with remaining parts taken from reference TRBV19 and TRBJ2-3, reads DGGITQSPKYLFRKEGQNVTLSCEQNLNHDAMYWYRQDPGQGLRLIYYSQIVNDFQKGDIAEGYSVSREKKESFPLTVTSAQKNPTAFYLCASSWRGHPTDTQYFGPGTRLTVL.

The genes are TRBV27 and TRBJ1-1; D call uncertain. Germline V gives CDR1 MNHEY, CDR2 SMNVEV (reference sequence). Deletions cut 3 bases from V and 0 bases from J, with 8 bases between. CDR3 size: 14 residues. CDR3: CASSFGYMNTEAFF. CDR3 DNA: TGTGCCAGCAGTTTCGGGTACATGAACACTGAAGCTTTCTTT.

The chain joins TRBV19 to TRBJ2-5; 15 nucleotides match TRBD2. V trimming: 1 base; J trimming: 5 bases; junction bases outside the gene matches: 5. Germline lookup yields CDR1 LNHDA and CDR2 SQIVND (reference sequence). The CDR3 extends over 17 amino acids. The CDR3 DNA is TGTGCCAGTAGTATAGGGAAGGGACTAGCGGGAGGTGAGACCCAGTACTTC. This sequence encodes CASSIGKGLAGGETQYF.

V is TRBV14 and J is TRBJ1-5; no reliable D call. CDR3 length: 17 amino acids. Germline lookup yields CDR1 SGHDN and CDR2 FVKESK. The V end lost 0 bases, the J end lost 3 bases, and 15 bases lay between the germline ends. For the CDR3, the DNA is TGTGCCAGCAGCCAAGAGAGGCCCCGGGTTCCCAATCAGCCCCAGCATTTT. This sequence encodes CASSQERPRVPNQPQHF.

The chain is built from TRBV10-1 and TRBJ2-7, with 10 bases aligning to TRBD1. V gave up 6 bases and J gave up 6 bases; unmatched junction bases: 5. The length of the CDR3 is 13 residues. CDR1 is WNHNN, CDR2 SYGVQD, per germline (reference sequence). CDR3 coding DNA: TGCGCCAGCAGGGACCGGGACAGGGGCGAGCAGTACTTC. It is translated as CASRDRDRGEQYF.

The V and J genes are TRBV23-1 and TRBJ1-4; 7 nucleotides agree with TRBD1. TRBV23-1 is placed among ORFs of uncertain function. V lost 1 base, J lost 8 bases, and 10 bases stayed unmatched. CDR3 length equals 16 residues. CDR3 loop: CASSQWCRDSQEKLFF. For the CDR3, the DNA is TGCGCCAGCAGTCAATGGTGCCGGGACAGCCAAGAAAAACTGTTTTTT.

V usage is TRBV6-1 and J usage is TRBJ2-3; TRBD2 matches at 11 bases. The CDR3 totals 15 residues. V shed 6 bases, J shed 4 bases, and the junction held 6 bases outside the gene matches. Per the germline V gene, CDR1 is MNHNS and CDR2 is SASEGT. The CDR3 DNA is TGTGCCAGCAGCCCACTAGCGGGAGTTTCAGATACGCAGTATTTT. This codes for CASSPLAGVSDTQYF.

This clone was observed a handful of times. The chain links TRBV7-6 to TRBJ1-4, with 10 bases lining up with TRBD1. CDR3 length equals 16 residues. CDR1 and CDR2 from the germline V gene are SGHVS and FNYEAQ. Trimming cost V 2 bases and J 8 bases; bases outside gene matches: 8. CDR3 sequence: CASSLSPPGQGEKLFF. CDR3 coding DNA: TGTGCCAGCAGCTTATCCCCGCCGGGACAGGGGGAAAAACTGTTTTTT.

This clone was found once. V and J are TRBV5-1 and TRBJ2-4; 7 bases are shared with TRBD2. J gave up 7 bases and V 0 bases, and 7 bases lay outside the gene matches. Germline V gene data show CDR1 as SGHRS and CDR2 as YFSETQ. This CDR3 comprises 15 residues. This chain's CDR3 is CASSLVPGGENIQYF. For the CDR3, the DNA is TGCGCCAGCAGCTTGGTCCCGGGGGGTGAGAACATTCAGTACTTC.

V is TRBV27 and J is TRBJ1-6, with 10 bases that match TRBD1. Germline V gene lookup returns CDR1 MNHEY and CDR2 SMNVEV (reference sequence). This CDR3 has 15 residues. Unmatched junction bases numbered 8, after V lost 5 bases and J lost 10 bases. This chain's CDR3 is CASSDRGRLLSPLHF. Here the CDR3 DNA reads TGTGCCAGCAGTGACAGGGGGCGGCTTCTATCACCCCTCCACTTT.

The rearrangement joins TRBV27 to TRBJ1-5, with TRBD1 matching over 9 bases. The CDR3 length is 14 residues. Germline assignment: CDR1 MNHEY and CDR2 SMNVEV (reference sequence). V was pared by 6 bases and J by 4 bases, with 4 bases of the junction left unmatched. CDR3: CASSLQGANQPQHF. The CDR3 DNA sequence: TGTGCCAGCAGCCTACAGGGGGCAAATCAGCCCCAGCATTTT.

The chain uses TRBV2 and TRBJ2-7; D perhaps matches TRBD2 (6 bases). CDR3 size: 13 residues. The ends were cut back, 4 bases at V and 2 bases at J, with 9 bases in the middle. Germline-derived CDR1 and CDR2 are SNHLY and FYNNEI. The CDR3 protein is CASSGGRTYEQYF. The CDR3 region has the DNA TGTGCCAGCAGTGGGGGGAGGACCTACGAGCAGTACTTC. The full variable domain, rest sourced from reference TRBV2 and TRBJ2-7, is EPEVTQTPSHQVTQMGQEVILRCVPISNHLYFYWYRQILGQKVEFLVSFYNNEISEKSEIFDDQFSVERPDGSNFTLKIRSTKLEDSAMYFCASSGGRTYEQYFGPGTRLTVT.

Comment on this clone: This sample also contains other DNA sequences that code for the same CDR3. The CDR3 spells CASSQSPGRANEQYF. In DNA, the CDR3 is TGTGCCAGCAGCCAATCCCCTGGGAGGGCCAACGAGCAGTACTTC. The chain combines TRBV5-6 with TRBJ2-7, with 7 nucleotides matching TRBD2. The CDR3 is 15 residues long. Germline CDR1 is SGHDT and CDR2 is YYEEEE. The junction had 12 bases not matched to a gene; V was cut back by 4 bases and J by 5 bases.

The chain combines TRBV27 with TRBJ1-1, with 7 positions matching TRBD1. From germline, CDR1 is MNHEY and CDR2 SMNVEV (reference sequence). J lost 0 bases, V lost 6 bases, and 7 bases had no gene match. There are 15 residues in the CDR3. The CDR3 is CASRLLGTVNTEAFF. The CDR3 DNA follows: TGTGCCAGCAGACTTCTAGGGACAGTGAACACTGAAGCTTTCTTT.

The chain joins TRBV6-6 to TRBJ2-1; the match to TRBD2 covers 7 bases. Looked up from germline, CDR1 is MNHNY and CDR2 is SVGAGI (reference sequence). Losses at the gene ends were 3 bases for V and 9 bases for J; bases not matched to a gene: 8. The CDR3 runs to 14 residues. The CDR3 protein is CASSYVMGGGEQFF. CDR3 nucleotide sequence: TGTGCCAGCAGTTATGTAATGGGGGGGGGTGAGCAGTTCTTC.

This sequence joins TRBV6-4 and TRBJ1-5, with D possibly matching TRBD1 (5 bases). V was clipped by 3 bases and J by 2 bases, with 11 bases between them. CDR3 length equals 15 residues. In germline, CDR1 is MRHNA, CDR2 SNTAGT. This CDR3 reads CASSEGGEGNQPQHF. In nucleotides, the CDR3 is TGTGCCAGCAGTGAGGGAGGGGAGGGCAATCAGCCCCAGCATTTT.

The rearrangement uses TRBV6-5 and TRBJ2-5; the match to TRBD1 covers 7 bases. Per the germline V gene, CDR1 is MNHEY and CDR2 is SVGAGI. V lost 6 bases and J lost 2; bases outside the gene matches: 9. The CDR3 loop spans 15 amino acids. The CDR3 DNA is TGTGCCAGCAGGTCGACAGGGCGAGGACAAGAGACCCAGTACTTC. Translation: CASRSTGRGQETQYF.

The chain recombines TRBV6-1 with TRBJ2-5; 9 bases map to TRBD1. V lost 5 bases, J lost 3 bases, and 1 base stayed unmatched. There are 13 residues in the CDR3. Germline loops: CDR1 MNHNS, CDR2 SASEGT. The CDR3 nucleotides are TGTGCCAGCAGTTGGGACAGGGAAGAGACCCAGTACTTC. Protein: CASSWDREETQYF.

The CDR3 region is CASSPADGEDTQYF. In DNA form, the CDR3 reads TGTGCCAGCAGTCCGGCCGACGGGGAAGATACGCAGTATTTT. This chain uses TRBV13 with TRBJ2-3; a possible D gene is TRBD2 (5 bases). The CDR3 covers 14 residues. The V and J ends lost 6 bases and 5 bases respectively, with 15 bases between them. CDR1 PRHDT and CDR2 FYEKMQ come from the germline V gene (reference sequence).

CDR3 sequence reads: CASSQQGAYEQYF. CDR3 bases: TGTGCCAGCAGCCAGCAGGGGGCCTACGAGCAGTACTTC. The rearrangement uses TRBV7-2 and TRBJ2-7, with 7 bases aligning to TRBD1. The CDR3 totals 13 residues. Germline assignment: CDR1 SGHTA and CDR2 FQGNSA. J gave up 2 bases and V 5 bases, and 3 bases lay outside the gene matches.

V gene TRBV7-8 combines with J gene TRBJ2-3; possibly TRBD2 for D (7 bases). Germline values: CDR1 SGHVS, CDR2 FQNEAQ. With 5 bases removed from V and 2 bases from J, the gap between germline ends came to 20 bases. The CDR3 is 17 residues long. The CDR3 DNA is TGTGCCAGCAGCACGGAGCGGCGGGGGCACATCACAGATACGCAGTATTTT. Protein sequence: CASSTERRGHITDTQYF.

The chain is built from TRBV19 and TRBJ2-1, with D uncertain. Germline V gives CDR1 LNHDA, CDR2 SQIVND (reference sequence). V was pared by 5 bases and J by 6 bases, with 5 bases between. This CDR3 has 11 residues. The chain's CDR3 is CASSLANEQFF. Written as DNA, the CDR3 is TGTGCCAGTAGTCTGGCCAATGAGCAGTTCTTC.

This clone was detected a few times. The J gene is TRBJ1-1, the V gene TRBV6-1; 9 bases are a match to TRBD1. Per germline, CDR1 MNHNS and CDR2 SASEGT. This CDR3 region has 13 residues. V dropped 7 bases and J dropped 3; count of bases not matched to a gene: 3. The CDR3, as DNA: TGTGCCAGCAACACAGGGGGCCACACTGAAGCTTTCTTT. This codes for CASNTGGHTEAFF.

This clone was detected a few times. The chain links TRBV7-9 to TRBJ2-2; TRBD2 matches 7 bases. The ends lost 4 bases at V and 2 bases at J; junction bases unmatched: 10. The CDR3 runs to 17 residues. The V gene's germline CDR1 is SEHNR and CDR2 FQNEAQ (reference sequence). CDR3 sequence reads: CASSSLWGAGNTGELFF. The CDR3 coding sequence is TGTGCCAGCAGCTCCCTTTGGGGAGCGGGAAACACCGGGGAGCTGTTTTTT.